The clone carrying this T cell receptor (beta chain) was seen a handful of times. Its matching antigen is unknown. The sample originates from a study of blood T cells in healthy people across ages. The study's findings and limits: With unsorted PBMCs, a conclusive comparison of naive versus antigen-experienced cells was not possible. Older age coincided with a roughly linear decline in TCR beta diversity per million T cells. Considered underestimates were the diversity estimates obtained from one million T cells.

A second PCR, run for about 7 to 11 cycles, used a sample-barcoded 5' primer plus a J-beta primer mix. TCRdb called the 5' RACE reads again in MiXCR, with one record for every CDR3 protein. The sample carries fewer than 1,000,000 distinct CDR3 sequences, approximately 44% recorded once. V was clipped by 0 bases and J by 7 bases, with 12 bases between them. The CDR3 spans 14 residues. Germline CDR1 SGHDN, CDR2 FVKESK. The receptor was isolated from a man aged 60-69 years in good health. This rearrangement joins TRBV14 to TRBJ1-2; D might be TRBD1 (6 bases). Sequenced: blood. CDR3 in amino acids: CASSQEGGGRGYTF. CDR3 bases: TGTGCCAGCAGCCAAGAGGGCGGGGGCCGTGGCTACACCTTC.